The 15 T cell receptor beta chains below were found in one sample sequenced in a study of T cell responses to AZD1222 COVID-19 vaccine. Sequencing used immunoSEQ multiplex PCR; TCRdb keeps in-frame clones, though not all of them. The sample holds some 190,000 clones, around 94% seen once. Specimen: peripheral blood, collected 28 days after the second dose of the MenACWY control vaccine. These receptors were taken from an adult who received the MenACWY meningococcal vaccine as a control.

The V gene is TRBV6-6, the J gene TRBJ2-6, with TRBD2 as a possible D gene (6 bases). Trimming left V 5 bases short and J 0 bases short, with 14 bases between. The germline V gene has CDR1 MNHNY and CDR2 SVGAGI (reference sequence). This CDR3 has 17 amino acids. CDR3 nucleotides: TGTGCCAGCAGTCACGGGACTGGGAACTCTGGGGCCAACGTCCTGACTTTC. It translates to CASSHGTGNSGANVLTF.

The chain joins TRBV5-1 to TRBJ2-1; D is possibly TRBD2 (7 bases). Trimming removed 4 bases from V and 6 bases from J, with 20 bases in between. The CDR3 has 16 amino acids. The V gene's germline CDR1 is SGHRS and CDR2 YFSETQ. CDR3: CASSRPEGGAGNEQFF. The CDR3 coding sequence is TGCGCCAGCAGCCGGCCAGAGGGGGGGGCCGGCAATGAGCAGTTCTTC.

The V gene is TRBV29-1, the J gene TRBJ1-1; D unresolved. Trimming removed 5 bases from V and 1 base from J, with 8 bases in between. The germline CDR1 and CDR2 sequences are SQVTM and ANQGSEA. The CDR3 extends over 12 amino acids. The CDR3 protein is CSVLGWNTEAFF. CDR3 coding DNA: TGCAGCGTTTTAGGCTGGAACACTGAAGCTTTCTTT.

In DNA form, the CDR3 reads TGTGCCAGCAGCTTAAGCGGGAGCTCCTACGAGCAGTACTTC. Residues: CASSLSGSSYEQYF. The chain employs TRBV7-3 and TRBJ2-7, with 7 bases matching TRBD2. The germline V gene has CDR1 SGHTA and CDR2 FQGTGA. Trimming took 1 base from V and 0 from J; bases not matched to a gene: 0. This CDR3 is built from 14 residues. The entire variable domain, with the rest obtained from reference TRBV7-3 and TRBJ2-7, is as follows: GAGVSQTPSNKVTEKGKYVELRCDPISGHTALYWYRQSLGQGPEFLIYFQGTGAADDSGLPNDRFFAVRPEGSVSTLKIQRTERGDSAVYLCASSLSGSSYEQYFGPGTRLTVT.

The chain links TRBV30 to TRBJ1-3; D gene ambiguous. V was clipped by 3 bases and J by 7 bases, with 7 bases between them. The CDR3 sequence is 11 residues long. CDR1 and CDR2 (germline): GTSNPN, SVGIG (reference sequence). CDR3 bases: TGTGCCTGGAGACTTCGGAACACCATATATTTT. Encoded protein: CAWRLRNTIYF.

CDR3 in DNA: TGTGCCAGGCGACCCCCTGAAGTGAACACCGGGGAGCTGTTTTTT. It codes for CARRPPEVNTGELFF. This chain connects TRBV18 to TRBJ2-2; D is unclear. This CDR3 spans 15 amino acids. Germline assignment: CDR1 KGHSH and CDR2 LQKENI. With 9 bases removed from V and 1 base from J, the gap between germline ends came to 15 bases.

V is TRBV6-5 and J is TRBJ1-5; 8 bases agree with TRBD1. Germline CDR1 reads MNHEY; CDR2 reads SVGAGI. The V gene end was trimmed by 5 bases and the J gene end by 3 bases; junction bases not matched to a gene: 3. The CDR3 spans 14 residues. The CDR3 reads CASSTGGNNQPQHF. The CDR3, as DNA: TGTGCCAGCAGTACAGGGGGAAACAATCAGCCCCAGCATTTT.

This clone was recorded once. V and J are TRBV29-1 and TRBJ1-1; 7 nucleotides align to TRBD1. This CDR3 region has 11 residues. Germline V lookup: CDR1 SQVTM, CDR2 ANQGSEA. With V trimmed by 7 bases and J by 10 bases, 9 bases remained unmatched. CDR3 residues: CSADTGAGAFF. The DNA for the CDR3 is TGCAGCGCCGACACAGGGGCAGGAGCTTTCTTT.

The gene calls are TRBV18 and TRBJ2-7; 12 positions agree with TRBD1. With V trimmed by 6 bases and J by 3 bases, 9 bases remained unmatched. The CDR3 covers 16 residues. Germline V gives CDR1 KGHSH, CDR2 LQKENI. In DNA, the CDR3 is TGTGCCAGCTCCCCGAGGGGACAGGGGGCTCTCTACGAGCAGTACTTC. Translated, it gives CASSPRGQGALYEQYF.

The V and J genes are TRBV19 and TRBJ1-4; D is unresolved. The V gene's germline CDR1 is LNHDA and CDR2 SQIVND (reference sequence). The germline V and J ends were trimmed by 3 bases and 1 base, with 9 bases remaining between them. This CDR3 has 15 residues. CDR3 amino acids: CASSIDGRTNEKLFF. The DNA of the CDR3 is TGTGCCAGTAGTATCGACGGGCGAACTAATGAAAAACTGTTTTTT.

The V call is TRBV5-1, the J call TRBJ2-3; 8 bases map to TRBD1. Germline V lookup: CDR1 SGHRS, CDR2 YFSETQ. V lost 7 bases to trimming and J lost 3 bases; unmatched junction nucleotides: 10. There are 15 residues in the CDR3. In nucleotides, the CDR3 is TGCGCCAGCGGCCGTACAGGGGGGTGGACAGATACGCAGTATTTT. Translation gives CASGRTGGWTDTQYF.

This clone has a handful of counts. CDR3 in amino acids: CATSRGTGNQPQHF. The CDR3 DNA sequence: TGTGCCACCAGCAGGGGGACAGGGAATCAGCCCCAGCATTTT. The V gene is TRBV15, the J gene TRBJ1-5, with 9 bases matching TRBD1. The trim removed 3 bases at V and 4 bases at J, leaving 1 base unmatched. The germline CDR1 and CDR2 sequences are LNHNV and YYDKDF (reference sequence). This CDR3 comprises 14 residues. The full variable domain, completed using reference TRBV15 and TRBJ1-5, is DAMVIQNPRYQVTQFGKPVTLSCSQTLNHNVMYWYQQKSSQAPKLLFHYYDKDFNNEADTPDNFQSRRPNTSFCFLDIRSPGLGDTAMYLCATSRGTGNQPQHFGDGTRLSIL.

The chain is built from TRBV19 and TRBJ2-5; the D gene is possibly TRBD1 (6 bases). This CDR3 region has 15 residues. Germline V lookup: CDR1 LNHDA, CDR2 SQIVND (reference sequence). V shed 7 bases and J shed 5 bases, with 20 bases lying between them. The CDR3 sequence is CASNRAGDLRETQYF. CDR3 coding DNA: TGTGCCAGTAATAGGGCAGGGGACCTCCGGGAGACCCAGTACTTC.

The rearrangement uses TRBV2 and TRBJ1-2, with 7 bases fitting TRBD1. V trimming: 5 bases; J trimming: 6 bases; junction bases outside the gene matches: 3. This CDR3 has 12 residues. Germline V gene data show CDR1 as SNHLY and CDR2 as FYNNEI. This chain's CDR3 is CASSLRGDGYTF. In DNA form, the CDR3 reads TGTGCCAGCAGTCTCAGGGGGGATGGCTACACCTTC.

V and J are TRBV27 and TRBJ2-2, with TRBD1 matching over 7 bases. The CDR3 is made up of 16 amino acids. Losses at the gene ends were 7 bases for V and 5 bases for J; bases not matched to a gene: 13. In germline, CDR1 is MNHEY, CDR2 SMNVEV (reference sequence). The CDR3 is CASTDLVGGLTGELFF. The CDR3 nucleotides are TGTGCCAGCACCGATCTGGTAGGGGGCCTTACCGGGGAGCTGTTTTTT.